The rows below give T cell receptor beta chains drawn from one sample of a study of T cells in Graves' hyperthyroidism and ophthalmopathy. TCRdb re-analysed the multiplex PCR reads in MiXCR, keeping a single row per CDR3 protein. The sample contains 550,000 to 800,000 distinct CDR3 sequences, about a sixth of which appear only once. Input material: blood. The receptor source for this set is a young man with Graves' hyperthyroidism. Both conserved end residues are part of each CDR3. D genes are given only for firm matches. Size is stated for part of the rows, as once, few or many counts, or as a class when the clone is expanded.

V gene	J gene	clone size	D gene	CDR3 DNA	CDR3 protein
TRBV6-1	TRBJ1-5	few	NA	TGTGCCAGCAGTCCCACAAGGAGCAATCAGCCCCAGCATTTT	CASSPTRSNQPQHF
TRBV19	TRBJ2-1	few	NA	TGTGCCAGTAGTCCCGACCTGGGATACAATGAGCAGTTCTTC	CASSPDLGYNEQFF
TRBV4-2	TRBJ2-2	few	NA	TGTGCCAGCAGCCAAGAACCGACCGGGGAGCTGTTTTTT	CASSQEPTGELFF
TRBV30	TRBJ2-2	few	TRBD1	TGTGCCTGGAGCCCGGACAGGGGAGTAGCCGGGGAGCTGTTTTTT	CAWSPDRGVAGELFF
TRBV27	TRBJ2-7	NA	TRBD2	TGTGCCAGCAGGGTGGGACTAGCGGGAGAGGAGCAGTACTTC	CASRVGLAGEEQYF
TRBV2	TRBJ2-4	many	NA	TGTGCCAGCAGTGACTTGGGGGAGGCCAAAAACATTCAGTACTTC	CASSDLGEAKNIQYF
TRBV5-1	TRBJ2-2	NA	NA	TGCGCCAGCAGCTTAAGGGGCCGGACCGGGGAGCTGTTTTTT	CASSLRGRTGELFF
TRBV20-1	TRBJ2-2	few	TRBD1	TGCAGTGCTAGAGTTTCGGGACAGAGTTTAACCGGGGAGCTGTTTTTT	CSARVSGQSLTGELFF
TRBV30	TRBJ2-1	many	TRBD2	TGTGCCTGGACGGCGGGAGGGCCGAATGAGCAGTTCTTC	CAWTAGGPNEQFF
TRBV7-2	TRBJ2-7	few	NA	TGTGCCAGCAGCTCTACTAGGGCCCCTTACGAGCAGTACTTC	CASSSTRAPYEQYF
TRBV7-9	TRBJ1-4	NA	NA	TGTGCCAGCAGCTCCTTTAGTGAAAAACTGTTTTTT	CASSSFSEKLFF
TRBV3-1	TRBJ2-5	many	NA	TGTGCCAGCAGCCAAGATCCCGGTCGTCAAGAGACCCAGTACTTC	CASSQDPGRQETQYF
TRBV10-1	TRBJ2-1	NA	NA	TGCGCCAGCTACCCAATGGTCCGGCGGGGCTCCAATGAGCAGTTCTTC	CASYPMVRRGSNEQFF
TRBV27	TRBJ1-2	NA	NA	TGTGCCAGTCGGGGGTGGGGGGACTATGGCTACACCTTC	CASRGWGDYGYTF
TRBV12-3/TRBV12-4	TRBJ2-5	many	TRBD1	TGTGCCAGCAGTCTCCGACAGGGGAACCGGATGGAGACCCAGTACTTC	CASSLRQGNRMETQYF
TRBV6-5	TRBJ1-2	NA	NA	TGTGCCAGCAGTTACTCGGGTCTCTATGGCTACACCTTC	CASSYSGLYGYTF
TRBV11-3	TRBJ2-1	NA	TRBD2	TGTGCCAGCAGCTTGTTAGCGGGAGAAGGCTACAATGAGCAGTTCTTC	CASSLLAGEGYNEQFF
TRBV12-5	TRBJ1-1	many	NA	TGTGCTAGTGGTTTGGACCACCTGAACACTGAAGCTTTCTTT	CASGLDHLNTEAFF
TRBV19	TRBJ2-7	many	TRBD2	TGTGCCAGTATTAGCGGGACGTTATCCTACGAGCAGTACTTC	CASISGTLSYEQYF
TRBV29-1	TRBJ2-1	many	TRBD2	TGCAGCGTACCGTGGGGGGGGTCGTATGAGCAGTTCTTC	CSVPWGGSYEQFF
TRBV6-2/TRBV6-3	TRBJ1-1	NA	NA	TGTGCCAGCAGTTACCTACCAGGCGTCCCGAACACTGAAGCTTTCTTT	CASSYLPGVPNTEAFF
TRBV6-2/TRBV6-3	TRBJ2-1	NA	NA	TGTGCCAGCAGTTATTCCCACTTGGGGCCGAGGAGAAACAATGAGCAGTTCTTC	CASSYSHLGPRRNNEQFF
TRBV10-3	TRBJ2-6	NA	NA	TGTGCCATCAGTAGCCGGGGCGGGAATATCTACTCTGGGGCCAACGTCCTGACTTTC	CAISSRGGNIYSGANVLTF
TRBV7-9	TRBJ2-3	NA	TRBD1	TGTGCCAGCAGCACGGGACAGTCGGATACGCAGTATTTT	CASSTGQSDTQYF
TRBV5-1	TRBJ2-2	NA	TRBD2	TGCGCCAGCAGCGAGGGACTAGCGGGTCCTACCGGGGAGCTGTTTTTT	CASSEGLAGPTGELFF
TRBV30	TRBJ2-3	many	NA	TGTGCCTGGAGTCGTGATAGCGCCCGCACAGATACGCAGTATTTT	CAWSRDSARTDTQYF
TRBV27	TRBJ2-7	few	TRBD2	TGTGCCAGCAGTTCAAATCCCGGACTAGCGGGAGTTAGGGAGCAGTACTTC	CASSSNPGLAGVREQYF
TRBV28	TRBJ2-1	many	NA	TGTGCCAGCAGTTTTGGGGACAACCTCTACAATGAGCAGTTCTTC	CASSFGDNLYNEQFF
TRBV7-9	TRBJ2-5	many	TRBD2	TGTGCCAGCAGCTCCGGGACTAGCGGGAGAATTTTGGAGACCCAGTACTTC	CASSSGTSGRILETQYF